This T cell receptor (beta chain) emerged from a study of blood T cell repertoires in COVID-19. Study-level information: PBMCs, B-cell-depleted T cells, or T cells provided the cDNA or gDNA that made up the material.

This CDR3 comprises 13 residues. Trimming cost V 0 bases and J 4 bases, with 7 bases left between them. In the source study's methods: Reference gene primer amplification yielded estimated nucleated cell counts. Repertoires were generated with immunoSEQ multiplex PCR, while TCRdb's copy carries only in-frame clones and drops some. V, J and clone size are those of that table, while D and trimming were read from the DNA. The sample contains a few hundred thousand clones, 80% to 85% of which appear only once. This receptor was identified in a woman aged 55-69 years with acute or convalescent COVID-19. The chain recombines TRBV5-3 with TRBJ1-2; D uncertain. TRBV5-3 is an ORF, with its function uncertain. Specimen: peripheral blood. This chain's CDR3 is CARSLELSYGYTF. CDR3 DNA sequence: TGTGCCAGAAGCTTGGAACTGAGCTATGGCTACACCTTC.